In this sample, the clone carrying this T cell receptor beta chain turned up a few times. Its antigen is unknown. V lost 5 bases to trimming and J lost 4 bases, with 17 bases between them. Germline lookup yields CDR1 MNHEY and CDR2 SMNVEV (reference sequence). The length of the CDR3 is 15 residues. The sample originates from a study of response to subunit inactivated influenza vaccine. TCRdb independently ran MiXCR on the RT-PCR reads; one entry per CDR3 protein. The repertoire holds about 180,000 distinct CDR3 sequences, with approximately 12% as singletons. General study findings and limits: Each seasonal influenza vaccination, the authors suggested, recruits few new T cells.

The clonotype was recovered from a man between 50 and 75 years old who received an inactivated influenza vaccine. Sample: CD8+ T cells sorted from PBMCs, taken less than 30 months after vaccination. J is TRBJ1-1 and V is TRBV27; D is perhaps TRBD1 (5 bases). CDR3 sequence reads: CASSGDGFEGTEAFF. As DNA, the CDR3 is TGTGCCAGCAGTGGGGACGGATTTGAGGGCACTGAAGCTTTCTTT.